This section outlines one T cell receptor beta chain sequence together with its context. Different DNA sequences within this sample yield the same CDR3. This sample is part of a study of blood T cell repertoires in COVID-19. Background on the study: The study drew acute and convalescent COVID-19 samples from the United States, Italy and Spain. Nucleic acid was either cDNA or gDNA, and it came from T cells, B-cell-depleted T cells, or PBMCs.

Authors' methods: The authors estimated nucleated cell counts from reference gene primer amplification. Only in-frame clones appear in the TCRdb table, and some are missing; sequencing was by immunoSEQ multiplex PCR. The V and J calls and clone size come from that table; D and trimming were worked out from the DNA. The sample has under 300,000 clones, around nine tenths seen once. This CDR3 spans 14 amino acids. The germline V gene encodes CDR1 MNHNS and CDR2 SASEGT. V was shortened by 3 bases and J by 13 bases, with 21 bases between the two germline ends. The rearrangement links TRBV6-1 to TRBJ1-2; a weak D match, TRBD1 (6 bases). The sequenced material came from peripheral blood. The TCR comes from a woman in her 70s with active or convalescent COVID-19. CDR3 nucleotide sequence: TGTGCCAGCAGTGAGGCCCACCTGGTTTCAGGGGCCACCTTC. Its translation: CASSEAHLVSGATF.